This T cell receptor (beta chain) was profiled in a study of T cell responses to AZD1222 COVID-19 vaccine. Regarding the study as a whole: Clonal diversity was possibly underestimated, and the donors were mostly white British, with more females. Baseline serostatus was positive in only a handful of AZD1222 recipients.

V lost 0 bases, J lost 3 bases, and 1 base stayed unmatched. CDR3 length: 14 residues. The germline gives CDR1 SGHTS, CDR2 YDEGEE. The protocol was immunoSEQ multiplex PCR, while the TCRdb copy is restricted to in-frame clones and leaves out a portion. The sample records over 150,000 clones, roughly 92% being singletons. In the case of this clone: The antigen remains undetermined.

This rearrangement joins TRBV5-8 to TRBJ1-2; 8 nucleotides line up with TRBD1. The TCR comes from an adult in good health. The sample was peripheral blood, taken on day 0 of AZD1222 vaccination. The CDR3 nucleotides read TGTGCCAGCAGCTTGGGGGGACAGGACTATGGCTACACCTTC. Protein: CASSLGGQDYGYTF.